A few counts support the clone carrying this T cell receptor (beta chain). Its antigen is unidentified. Data came from immunoSEQ multiplex PCR; TCRdb stores just in-frame clones and leaves some out. The top ten hold around a fifth of the sample, which has about 92,000 clones, approximately 90% seen once. From germline, CDR1 is SGHRS and CDR2 YFSETQ. CDR3 size: 15 residues. V lost 4 bases to trimming and J lost 2 bases; unmatched junction nucleotides: 8. This sample was taken from a study of T cell responses to AZD1222 COVID-19 vaccine. Looking at the study overall: Doses given second, at about 4 or about 12 weeks, were pooled.

Study observations and caveats: Spike-specific TCR breadth and depth both grew after two AZD1222 doses.

Specimen: peripheral blood, collected on day 0 of AZD1222 vaccination. This receptor was taken from an adult in good health. The V and J genes are TRBV5-1 and TRBJ2-5, with TRBD1 matching 7 bases. The CDR3 region has the DNA TGCGCCAGCAGCAAAGACAGGGTAGGGCAAGAGACCCAGTACTTC. Protein product: CASSKDRVGQETQYF.